The 23 T cell receptor beta chains listed next were all sequenced from one sample in a study of cytomegalovirus exposure and HLA in healthy donors. PCR amplification relied on 60 Vbeta primers (plus 13 Jbeta primers). Method: immunoSEQ multiplex PCR; TCRdb's copy keeps in-frame clones and lacks some. Here the sample spans 55,000 to 75,000 clones, roughly 80% being singletons. Sequencing input: PBMCs. These receptors all come from a girl between 5 and 17 years old in good health and CMV-seropositive.

This clone has more than one count but fewer than ten. The chain links TRBV6-5 to TRBJ2-2; tentatively, D is TRBD1 (6 bases). CDR1 is MNHEY, CDR2 SVGAGI, per germline. This CDR3 region has 14 residues. V lost 7 bases to trimming and J lost 0 bases, with 9 bases between them. The CDR3 coding sequence is TGTGCCAGCAAGGGGGAAGCGAACACCGGGGAGCTGTTTTTT. Residues: CASKGEANTGELFF.

This clone has more than one count but fewer than ten. The sample holds other DNA sequences that translate to the same CDR3. The CDR3 region has the DNA TGTGCCAGCAGTTTAGGGCAGGGGTACCGACAGCCCCAGCATTTT. Residues: CASSLGQGYRQPQHF. The chain couples TRBV28 to TRBJ1-5; D may be TRBD1 (6 bases). The CDR3 has 15 residues. The germline V gene has CDR1 MDHEN and CDR2 SYDVKM. V was pared by 2 bases and J by 7 bases, with 15 bases between. The full variable domain, with the rest looked up from reference TRBV28 and TRBJ1-5, is DVKVTQSSRYLVKRTGEKVFLECVQDMDHENMFWYRQDPGLGLRLIYFSYDVKMKEKGDIPEGYSVSREKKERFSLILESASTNQTSMYLCASSLGQGYRQPQHFGDGTRLSIL.

The chain has TRBV5-1 and TRBJ2-7, with 9 bases that match TRBD1. The J segment lost 7 bases and the V segment lost 4 bases, leaving 9 bases of the junction unmatched. The CDR3 has 14 amino acids. Germline values: CDR1 SGHRS, CDR2 YFSETQ. CDR3 protein: CASSRYTGGVEQYF. CDR3 coding DNA: TGCGCCAGCAGCCGATACACAGGGGGCGTTGAGCAGTACTTC.

The table lists this clone with a count of one. This sequence joins TRBV7-2 and TRBJ2-2; D gene unclear. The CDR3 totals 13 residues. V was pared by 1 base and J by 7 bases, with 7 bases between. Per the germline V gene, CDR1 is SGHTA and CDR2 is FQGNSA. The CDR3 coding sequence is TGTGCCAGCAGCTTAGACGGGTTCGGGGAGCTGTTTTTT. It encodes CASSLDGFGELFF.

This chain connects TRBV21-1 to TRBJ2-7; TRBD2 was called by the table and not checked on the DNA. TRBV21-1 is an annotated pseudogene. The CDR3 consists of 18 residues. The DNA of the CDR3 is TGTGCCAGCAGCAAAGTGAGTCTAGCGGGAGGGCCTAGCGACGAGCAGTACTTC. Encoded protein: CASSKVSLAGGPSDEQYF.

The chain recombines TRBV10-3 with TRBJ2-3; TRBD1 agrees at 7 bases. Per germline, CDR1 ENHRY and CDR2 SYGVKD. Trimming cost V 7 bases and J 1 base; bases outside gene matches: 5. The CDR3 spans 14 residues. As DNA, the CDR3 is TGTGCCATCAATCGGGACAGTGGCACAGATACGCAGTATTTT. The encoded protein is CAINRDSGTDTQYF.

This chain links TRBV23-1 with TRBJ2-7, with TRBD1 identical over 8 bases. TRBV23-1 is treated as an ORF (open reading frame) with a function not yet certain. The CDR3 covers 17 residues. Germline trimming cut 4 bases from V and 4 bases from J; bases unmatched to any gene: 15. The chain's CDR3 is CASSRVRSGQDTYEQYF. The CDR3 region has the DNA TGCGCCAGCAGTCGGGTTCGTTCGGGACAGGACACGTACGAGCAGTACTTC.

The chain links TRBV5-1 to TRBJ2-5, with 9 bases lining up with TRBD1. Germline assignment: CDR1 SGHRS and CDR2 YFSETQ. J gave up 5 bases and V 0 bases, and 11 bases lay outside the gene matches. This CDR3 has 17 residues. The CDR3 sequence: CASSLGPIGTGKETQYF. The DNA for the CDR3 is TGCGCCAGCAGCTTGGGACCGATTGGGACAGGGAAGGAGACCCAGTACTTC.

The chain couples TRBV2 to TRBJ1-1; D is uncertain. Per the germline V gene, CDR1 is SNHLY and CDR2 is FYNNEI. The V end was cut by 3 bases, the J end by 7 bases, with 6 bases between. The CDR3 is 11 residues long. This CDR3 reads CASSDGVEAFF. The CDR3 coding sequence is TGTGCCAGCAGTGACGGGGTTGAAGCTTTCTTT. The variable domain in full, completed from reference TRBV2 and TRBJ1-1, reads EPEVTQTPSHQVTQMGQEVILRCVPISNHLYFYWYRQILGQKVEFLVSFYNNEISEKSEIFDDQFSVERPDGSNFTLKIRSTKLEDSAMYFCASSDGVEAFFGQGTRLTVV.

A note on this clone: Additional DNA sequences in this sample encode the identical CDR3. The chain carries TRBV30 and TRBJ1-2; D unresolved. CDR1 and CDR2 (germline): GTSNPN, SVGIG (reference sequence). This CDR3 spans 12 amino acids. V gave up 2 bases and J gave up 0 bases, with 4 bases separating them. Here the CDR3 DNA reads TGTGCCTGGAGTTATTCTAACTATGGCTACACCTTC. It specifies CAWSYSNYGYTF. The full variable domain, its missing parts supplied by reference TRBV30 and TRBJ1-2, is SQTIHQWPATLVQPVGSPLSLECTVEGTSNPNLYWYRQAAGRGLQLLFYSVGIGQISSEVPQNLSASRPQDRQFILSSKKLLLSDSGFYLCAWSYSNYGYTFGSGTRLTVV.

This sequence joins TRBV28 and TRBJ2-7; D is possibly TRBD1 (6 bases). Per germline, CDR1 MDHEN and CDR2 SYDVKM. The CDR3 runs 12 residues. Trimming took 8 bases from V and 2 from J, leaving 10 bases between them. CDR3 DNA: TGTGCCAGCCGGGGACACCCCTACGAGCAGTACTTC. Translating it yields CASRGHPYEQYF.

The rearrangement uses TRBV4-1 and TRBJ1-5, with D unclear. CDR3 length: 15 amino acids. CDR1 is MGHRA and CDR2 is YSYEKL in the germline V gene. Trimming removed 0 bases at V and 7 bases at J, with 13 bases between. The CDR3 sequence is CASSQEMTLEQPQHF. CDR3 bases: TGCGCCAGCAGCCAAGAAATGACTTTGGAACAGCCCCAGCATTTT.

The sample holds a few counts of this clone. This chain's CDR3 is CASSTGLSASYEQYF. As DNA, the CDR3 is TGCGCCAGCAGCACGGGACTCTCCGCCTCCTACGAGCAGTACTTC. The chain joins TRBV5-1 to TRBJ2-7, with D perhaps matching TRBD2 (6 bases). This CDR3 region has 15 residues. Germline-derived CDR1 and CDR2 are SGHRS and YFSETQ. V lost 4 bases and J lost 0, with 14 bases in between.

CDR3 sequence: CASSPDSTYEQYF. In nucleotides, the CDR3 is TGCGCCAGCAGCCCCGACAGTACCTACGAGCAGTACTTC. V gene TRBV4-1 combines with J gene TRBJ2-7; TRBD1 is a possible D gene (5 bases). Germline V gene sequence: CDR1 MGHRA, CDR2 YSYEKL. The CDR3 has 13 amino acids. Trimming pared 4 bases from V and 2 bases from J, leaving 9 bases between.

The chain is built from TRBV4-1 and TRBJ1-2; 8 bases are a match to TRBD1. Per the germline V gene, CDR1 is MGHRA and CDR2 is YSYEKL. The junction had 6 bases not matched to a gene; V was cut back by 1 base and J by 5 bases. The CDR3 sequence is 15 residues long. The CDR3, as DNA: TGCGCCAGCAGCCAAGGGCGCCAGGGGGCATATGGCTACACCTTC. Protein sequence: CASSQGRQGAYGYTF.

The chain couples TRBV25-1 to TRBJ2-7; TRBD1 matches 8 bases. Germline CDR1 MGHDK, CDR2 SYGVNS. Trimming cost V 1 base and J 0 bases; bases outside gene matches: 5. There are 16 residues in the CDR3. In nucleotides, the CDR3 is TGTGCCAGCAGTGAATTCCGACAGGGGCGCTCCTACGAGCAGTACTTC. Translation: CASSEFRQGRSYEQYF.

The chain uses TRBV5-6 and TRBJ1-6; maybe TRBD1 (5 bases). Per the germline V gene, CDR1 is SGHDT and CDR2 is YYEEEE. The CDR3 spans 15 residues. The V gene lost 0 bases and the J gene lost 10 bases, with 14 bases spanning the gap. Here the CDR3 reads CASSLARLGPSPLHF. In DNA, the CDR3 is TGTGCCAGCAGCTTGGCCCGATTGGGGCCATCACCCCTCCACTTT.

This clone has a handful of counts. The V gene is TRBV6-1, the J gene TRBJ1-1; 8 positions match TRBD1. Looked up from germline, CDR1 is MNHNS and CDR2 is SASEGT. The junction had 5 bases not matched to a gene; V was cut back by 1 base and J by 4 bases. The CDR3 runs to 15 residues. CDR3 in amino acids: CASSEEAGGGTEAFF. The CDR3 DNA reads as TGTGCCAGCAGTGAAGAGGCAGGGGGCGGCACTGAAGCTTTCTTT.

CDR3 sequence reads: CASTGASNQPQHF. CDR3 coding DNA: TGTGCCAGCACAGGGGCTAGCAATCAGCCCCAGCATTTT. J is TRBJ1-5 and V is TRBV28; tentative D call: TRBD1 (6 bases). The CDR3 consists of 13 residues. V gave up 7 bases and J gave up 0 bases, with 7 bases separating them. CDR1 is MDHEN and CDR2 is SYDVKM in the germline V gene.

This chain's CDR3 is CSAGTRRHEQYF. In DNA, the CDR3 is TGCAGCGCCGGGACTAGACGGCACGAGCAGTACTTC. The V call is TRBV29-1, the J call TRBJ2-7, with 8 bases identical to TRBD2. This CDR3 contains 12 residues. The V and J ends lost 7 bases and 5 bases, in that order; junction bases with no gene match: 7. Germline values: CDR1 SQVTM, CDR2 ANQGSEA.

There are a few counts of this clone. The CDR3, as DNA: TGTGCCAGCAGTTTATGGACAGGGGGCTACGAGCAGTACTTC. It specifies CASSLWTGGYEQYF. The chain couples TRBV28 to TRBJ2-7; 9 bases fit TRBD1. The V gene's germline CDR1 is MDHEN and CDR2 SYDVKM. This CDR3 contains 14 residues. J lost 3 bases, V lost 0 bases, and 0 bases had no gene match.

This sequence joins TRBV19 and TRBJ2-7; possible D gene TRBD2, 5 bases. The CDR3 is 12 amino acids. Germline V gives CDR1 LNHDA, CDR2 SQIVND (reference sequence). V lost 3 bases, J lost 2 bases, and 5 bases lay in between. The CDR3 loop is CASSMEAYEQYF. DNA for the CDR3: TGTGCCAGTAGTATGGAGGCCTACGAGCAGTACTTC.

The genes are TRBV29-1 and TRBJ2-4, with D possibly being TRBD2 (6 bases). This CDR3 has 13 residues. V lost 4 bases to trimming and J lost 4 bases, with 11 bases between them. The germline V gene encodes CDR1 SQVTM and CDR2 ANQGSEA. The CDR3 region is CSVGGLSKNIQYF. The CDR3 coding sequence is TGCAGCGTTGGGGGACTTAGTAAAAACATTCAGTACTTC.